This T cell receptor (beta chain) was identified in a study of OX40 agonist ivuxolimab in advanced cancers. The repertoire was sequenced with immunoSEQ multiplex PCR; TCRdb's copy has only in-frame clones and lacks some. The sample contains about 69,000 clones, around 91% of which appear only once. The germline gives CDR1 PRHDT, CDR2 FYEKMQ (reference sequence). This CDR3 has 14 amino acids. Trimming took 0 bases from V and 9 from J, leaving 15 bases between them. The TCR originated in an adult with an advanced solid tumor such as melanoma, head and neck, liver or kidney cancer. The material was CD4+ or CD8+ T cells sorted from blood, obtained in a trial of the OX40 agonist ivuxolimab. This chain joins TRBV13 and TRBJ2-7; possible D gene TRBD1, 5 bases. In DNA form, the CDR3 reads TGTGCCAGCAGCTTAGGGGGCCGACAGAAGGCGCAGTACTTC. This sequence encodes CASSLGGRQKAQYF. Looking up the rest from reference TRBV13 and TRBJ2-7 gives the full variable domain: AAGVIQSPRHLIKEKRETATLKCYPIPRHDTVYWYQQGPGQDPQFLISFYEKMQSDKGSIPDRFSAQQFSDYHSELNMSSLELGDSALYFCASSLGGRQKAQYFGPGTRLTVT.